These 3 T cell receptor beta chains came from one sample sequenced in a study of T cell responses to AZD1222 COVID-19 vaccine. Clones were read by immunoSEQ multiplex PCR, and TCRdb kept only the in-frame ones, dropping some. The sample contains roughly 150,000 clones, 90% of which appear only once. This specimen was peripheral blood, taken 28 days after the second AZD1222 dose. These receptor sequences come from an adult who received the AZD1222 COVID-19 vaccine.

The V call is TRBV5-1, the J call TRBJ1-6; TRBD1 matches at 7 bases. V dropped 4 bases and J dropped 7; count of bases not matched to a gene: 8. Germline V gene lookup returns CDR1 SGHRS and CDR2 YFSETQ. The length of the CDR3 is 15 residues. The CDR3 reads CASSLIDRENSPLHF. The CDR3 bases are TGCGCCAGCAGCCTGATTGACAGGGAAAATTCACCCCTCCACTTT.

The V call is TRBV9, the J call TRBJ1-6; D gene ambiguous. The germline CDR1 and CDR2 sequences are SGDLS and YYNGEE. V lost 4 bases and J lost 9, with 17 bases in between. The CDR3 totals 15 residues. For the CDR3, the DNA is TGTGCCAGCAGCTCATCTGGTATAGCCCCTTCACCCCTCCACTTT. It translates to CASSSSGIAPSPLHF.

This chain joins TRBV5-1 and TRBJ1-4; 7 nucleotides align to TRBD1. Trimming removed 0 bases from V and 10 bases from J; junction bases left unmatched: 6. The CDR3 totals 14 residues. The germline V gene has CDR1 SGHRS and CDR2 YFSETQ. The chain's CDR3 is CASSLEGASGKLFF. The CDR3 nucleotides read TGCGCCAGCAGCTTGGAGGGGGCGAGTGGAAAACTGTTTTTT.